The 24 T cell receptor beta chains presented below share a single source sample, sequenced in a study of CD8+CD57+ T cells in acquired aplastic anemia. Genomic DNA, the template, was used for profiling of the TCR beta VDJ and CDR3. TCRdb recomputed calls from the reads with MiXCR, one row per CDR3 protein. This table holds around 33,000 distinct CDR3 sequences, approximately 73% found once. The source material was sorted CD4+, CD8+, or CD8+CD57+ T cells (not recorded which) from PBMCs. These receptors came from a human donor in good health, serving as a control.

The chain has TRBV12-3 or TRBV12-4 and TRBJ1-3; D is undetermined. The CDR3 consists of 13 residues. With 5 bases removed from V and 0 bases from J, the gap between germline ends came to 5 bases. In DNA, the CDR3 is TGTGCCAGCAGTCCTTTCTCTGGAAACACCATATATTTT. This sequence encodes CASSPFSGNTIYF.

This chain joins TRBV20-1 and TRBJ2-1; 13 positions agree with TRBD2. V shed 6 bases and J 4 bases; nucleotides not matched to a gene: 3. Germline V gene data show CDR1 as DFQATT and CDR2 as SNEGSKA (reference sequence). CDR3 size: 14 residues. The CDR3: CSAQTSGGYNEQFF. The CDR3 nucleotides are TGCAGTGCACAGACTAGCGGGGGGTACAATGAGCAGTTCTTC.

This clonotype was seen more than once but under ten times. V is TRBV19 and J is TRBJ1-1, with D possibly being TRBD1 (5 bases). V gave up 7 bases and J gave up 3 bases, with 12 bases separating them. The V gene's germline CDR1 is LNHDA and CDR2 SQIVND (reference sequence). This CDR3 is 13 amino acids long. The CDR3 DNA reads TGTGCCAGTATCGGGACTAACGACACTGAAGCTTTCTTT. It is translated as CASIGTNDTEAFF.

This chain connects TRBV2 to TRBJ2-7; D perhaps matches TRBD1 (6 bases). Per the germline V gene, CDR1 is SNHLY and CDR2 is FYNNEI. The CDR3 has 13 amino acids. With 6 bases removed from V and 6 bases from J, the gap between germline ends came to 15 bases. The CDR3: CASSSQGLGEQYV. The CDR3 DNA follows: TGTGCCAGCAGCTCACAGGGTCTTGGCGAGCAGTACGTC.

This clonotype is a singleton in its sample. The CDR3 protein is CASWSGGETQYF. The CDR3 DNA reads as TGTGCCAGCTGGTCCGGGGGGGAGACCCAGTACTTC. The V and J genes are TRBV2 and TRBJ2-5; TRBD2 matches at 7 bases. V lost 8 bases to trimming and J lost 5 bases; unmatched junction nucleotides: 5. The CDR3 totals 12 residues. Germline values: CDR1 SNHLY, CDR2 FYNNEI.

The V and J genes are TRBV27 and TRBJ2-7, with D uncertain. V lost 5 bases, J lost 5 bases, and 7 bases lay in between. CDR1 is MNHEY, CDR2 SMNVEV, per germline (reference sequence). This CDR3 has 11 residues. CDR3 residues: CASSVYHEQYF. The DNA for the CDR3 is TGTGCCAGCAGTGTCTACCACGAGCAGTACTTC.

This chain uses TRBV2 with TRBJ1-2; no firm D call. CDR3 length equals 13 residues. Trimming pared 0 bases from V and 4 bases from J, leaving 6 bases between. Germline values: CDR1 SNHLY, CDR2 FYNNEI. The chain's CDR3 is CASSEARRYGYTF. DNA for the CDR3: TGTGCCAGCAGTGAAGCCAGACGCTATGGCTACACCTTC.

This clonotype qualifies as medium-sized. CDR3: CAWGDRGIYGYTF. The DNA for the CDR3 is TGTGCCTGGGGGGACAGGGGAATCTATGGCTACACCTTC. The rearrangement joins TRBV30 to TRBJ1-2; 10 bases fit TRBD1. The germline V gene has CDR1 GTSNPN and CDR2 SVGIG (reference sequence). The CDR3 loop spans 13 amino acids. Trimming took 5 bases from V and 4 from J; bases not matched to a gene: 4. The full variable domain, completed using reference TRBV30 and TRBJ1-2, is SQTIHQWPATLVQPVGSPLSLECTVEGTSNPNLYWYRQAAGRGLQLLFYSVGIGQISSEVPQNLSASRPQDRQFILSSKKLLLSDSGFYLCAWGDRGIYGYTFGSGTRLTVV.

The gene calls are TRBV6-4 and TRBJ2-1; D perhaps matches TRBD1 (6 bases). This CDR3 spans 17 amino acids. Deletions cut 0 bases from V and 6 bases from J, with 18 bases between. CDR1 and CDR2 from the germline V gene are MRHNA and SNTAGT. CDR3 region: CASSDSSTGQGANEQFF. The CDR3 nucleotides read TGTGCCAGCAGTGACTCGTCGACAGGCCAAGGGGCCAATGAGCAGTTCTTC.

DNA for the CDR3: TGTGCCATCAGTGAGTTCCCGCAGTATTTT. This sequence encodes CAISEFPQYF. The chain uses TRBV10-3 and TRBJ2-3; D ambiguous. The V gene lost 1 base and the J gene lost 10 bases, with 3 bases spanning the gap. This CDR3 comprises 10 residues. Germline-derived CDR1 and CDR2 are ENHRY and SYGVKD.

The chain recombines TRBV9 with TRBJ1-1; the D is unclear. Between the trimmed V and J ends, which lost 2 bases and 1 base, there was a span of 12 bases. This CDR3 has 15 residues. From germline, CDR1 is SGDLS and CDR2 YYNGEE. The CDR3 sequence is CASSVGIIPNTEAFF. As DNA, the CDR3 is TGTGCCAGCAGCGTTGGAATTATACCGAACACTGAAGCTTTCTTT.

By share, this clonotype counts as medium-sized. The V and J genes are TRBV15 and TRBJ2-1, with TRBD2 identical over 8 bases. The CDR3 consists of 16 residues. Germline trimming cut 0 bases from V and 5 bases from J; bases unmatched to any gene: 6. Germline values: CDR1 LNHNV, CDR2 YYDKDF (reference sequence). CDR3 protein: CATSRDRGGPNNEQFF. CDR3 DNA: TGTGCCACCAGCAGAGATCGGGGGGGGCCTAACAATGAGCAGTTCTTC. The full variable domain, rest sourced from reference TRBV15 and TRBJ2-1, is DAMVIQNPRYQVTQFGKPVTLSCSQTLNHNVMYWYQQKSSQAPKLLFHYYDKDFNNEADTPDNFQSRRPNTSFCFLDIRSPGLGDTAMYLCATSRDRGGPNNEQFFGPGTRLTVL.

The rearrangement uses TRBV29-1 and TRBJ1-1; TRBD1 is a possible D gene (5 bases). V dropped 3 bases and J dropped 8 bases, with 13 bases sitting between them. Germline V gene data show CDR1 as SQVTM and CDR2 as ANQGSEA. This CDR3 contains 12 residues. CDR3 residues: CSVEVGHGEAFF. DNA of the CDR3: TGCAGCGTTGAGGTGGGGCACGGCGAAGCTTTCTTT.

CDR3 loop: CASGVSGNTEAFF. As DNA, the CDR3 is TGTGCCAGCGGGGTGAGTGGGAACACTGAAGCTTTCTTT. The chain uses TRBV7-2 and TRBJ1-1; no firm D call. Trimming removed 8 bases at V and 1 base at J, with 11 bases between. The CDR3 sequence is 13 residues long. Germline assignment: CDR1 SGHTA and CDR2 FQGNSA.

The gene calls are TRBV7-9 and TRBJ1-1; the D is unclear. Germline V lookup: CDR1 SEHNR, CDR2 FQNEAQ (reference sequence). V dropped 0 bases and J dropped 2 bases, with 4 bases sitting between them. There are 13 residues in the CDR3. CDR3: CASSLALNTEAFF. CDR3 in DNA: TGTGCCAGCAGCTTAGCGTTAAACACTGAAGCTTTCTTT.

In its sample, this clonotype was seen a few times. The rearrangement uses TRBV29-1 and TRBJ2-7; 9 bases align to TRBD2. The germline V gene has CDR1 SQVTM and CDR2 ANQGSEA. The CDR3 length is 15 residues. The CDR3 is CSASPAGGLSYEQYF. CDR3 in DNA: TGCAGTGCTAGCCCAGCGGGGGGCCTTTCCTACGAGCAGTACTTC.

CDR3 amino acids: CASREGQGGVGYTF. CDR3 sequence (DNA): TGCGCCAGCAGGGAGGGACAGGGAGGCGTTGGCTACACCTTC. V is TRBV5-1 and J is TRBJ1-2, with TRBD1 matching 9 bases. Germline V gene data show CDR1 as SGHRS and CDR2 as YFSETQ. V dropped 5 bases and J dropped 7; count of bases not matched to a gene: 9. The CDR3 totals 14 residues.

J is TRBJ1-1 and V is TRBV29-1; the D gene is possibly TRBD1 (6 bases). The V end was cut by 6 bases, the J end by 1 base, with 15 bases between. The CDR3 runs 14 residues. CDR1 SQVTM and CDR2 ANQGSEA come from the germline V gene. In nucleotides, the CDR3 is TGCAGCGTCATACAGGGAGGTGGGAACACTGAAGCTTTCTTT. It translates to CSVIQGGGNTEAFF.

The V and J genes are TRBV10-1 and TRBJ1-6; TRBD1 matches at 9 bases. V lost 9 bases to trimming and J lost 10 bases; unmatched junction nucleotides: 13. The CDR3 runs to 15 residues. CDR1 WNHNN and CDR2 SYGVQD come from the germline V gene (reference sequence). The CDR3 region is CARTGTGTVGSPLHF. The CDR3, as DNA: TGCGCCAGGACCGGGACAGGGACAGTCGGATCACCCCTCCACTTT.

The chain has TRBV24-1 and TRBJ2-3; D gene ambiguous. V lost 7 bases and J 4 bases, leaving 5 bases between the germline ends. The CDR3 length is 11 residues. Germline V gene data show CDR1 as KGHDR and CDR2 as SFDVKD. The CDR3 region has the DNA TGTGCCACCAGGTTTGCAGATACGCAGTATTTT. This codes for CATRFADTQYF.

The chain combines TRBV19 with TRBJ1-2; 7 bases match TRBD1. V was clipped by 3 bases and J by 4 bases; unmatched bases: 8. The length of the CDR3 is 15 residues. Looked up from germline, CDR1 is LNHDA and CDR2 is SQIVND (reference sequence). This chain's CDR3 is CASSIRDSTVYGYTF. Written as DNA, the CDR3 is TGTGCCAGTAGTATCCGGGACAGCACTGTCTATGGCTACACCTTC.

The chain's CDR3 is CAIRSGVGTGELFF. CDR3 nucleotide sequence: TGTGCCATCCGCTCGGGTGTAGGGACCGGGGAGCTGTTTTTT. The chain uses TRBV10-3 and TRBJ2-2; D is ambiguous. The CDR3 length is 14 residues. V dropped 8 bases and J dropped 5 bases, with 15 bases sitting between them. Germline values: CDR1 ENHRY, CDR2 SYGVKD.

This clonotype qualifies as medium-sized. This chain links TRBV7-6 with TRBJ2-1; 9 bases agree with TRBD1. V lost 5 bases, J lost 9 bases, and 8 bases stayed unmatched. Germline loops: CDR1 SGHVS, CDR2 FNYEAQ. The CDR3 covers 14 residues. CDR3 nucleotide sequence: TGTGCCAGCAGCCCCGGCGACAGGGGGATTGAGCAGTTCTTC. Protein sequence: CASSPGDRGIEQFF.

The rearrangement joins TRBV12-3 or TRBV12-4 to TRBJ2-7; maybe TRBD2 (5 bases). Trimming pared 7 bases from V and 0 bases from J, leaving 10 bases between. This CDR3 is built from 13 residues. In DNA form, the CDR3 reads TGTGCCAGCACCGACGGGGTCTCCTACGAGCAGTACTTC. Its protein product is CASTDGVSYEQYF.